The 15 T cell receptor beta chains below come from one sample, sequenced in a study of T cells in Graves' hyperthyroidism and ophthalmopathy. TCR beta CDR3 regions were amplified from RNA transcripts. With the HTBI primer set, the TCR CDR3 went through a first round of RT-PCR. In TCRdb, the multiplex PCR reads were re-called with MiXCR into one record per CDR3 protein. The sample lists about 570,000 distinct CDR3 sequences; 46% were seen once. Sequencing was carried out using peripheral blood or thyroid tissue (not recorded which). The receptors were sampled from an adult woman with Graves' disease, either hyperthyroidism or ophthalmopathy (not recorded which).

The V gene is TRBV7-9, the J gene TRBJ2-7; 9 nucleotides agree with TRBD2. With V trimmed by 5 bases and J by 7 bases, 9 bases remained unmatched. The germline V gene encodes CDR1 SEHNR and CDR2 FQNEAQ (reference sequence). CDR3 length equals 14 residues. The CDR3 coding sequence is TGTGCCAGCAGCCCCCGACTAGCGGACAATGAGCAGTACTTC. Its protein is CASSPRLADNEQYF.

The chain links TRBV7-9 to TRBJ1-6, with D possibly TRBD1 on 6 matching bases. The V gene's germline CDR1 is SEHNR and CDR2 FQNEAQ (reference sequence). V lost 5 bases to trimming and J lost 0 bases, with 8 bases between them. This CDR3 has 15 amino acids. CDR3 loop: CASSAQGSYNSPLHF. Written as DNA, the CDR3 is TGTGCCAGCAGCGCACAGGGCTCCTATAATTCACCCCTCCACTTT.

This clonotype was counted only a few times. The chain is built from TRBV20-1 and TRBJ1-1; D perhaps matches TRBD1 (6 bases). The CDR3 extends over 14 amino acids. The V and J ends lost 6 bases and 1 base respectively, with 15 bases between them. Germline values: CDR1 DFQATT, CDR2 SNEGSKA (reference sequence). CDR3: CSAPFRGANTEAFF. In nucleotides, the CDR3 is TGCAGTGCCCCTTTTAGGGGGGCGAACACTGAAGCTTTCTTT.

The sample holds many counts of this clonotype. V and J are TRBV2 and TRBJ1-5; perhaps TRBD1 as D (5 bases). Germline V gives CDR1 SNHLY, CDR2 FYNNEI. The CDR3 covers 18 residues. Deletions cut 6 bases from V and 3 bases from J, with 24 bases between. CDR3 in DNA: TGTGCCAGCAGCCGAGGGGCTAGGGGACGGAAATACAATCAGCCCCAGCATTTT. Translated, it gives CASSRGARGRKYNQPQHF.

This clonotype occurred many times. The chain couples TRBV4-1 to TRBJ2-7, with TRBD1 matching 8 bases. Germline CDR1 is MGHRA and CDR2 is YSYEKL. With 2 bases clipped from V and 3 bases from J, the junction kept 6 bases outside the gene matches. The CDR3 contains 15 residues. The CDR3 sequence: CASSQTTGTGYEQYF. CDR3 nucleotides: TGCGCCAGCAGCCAAACCACAGGGACAGGCTACGAGCAGTACTTC.

This clonotype was picked up many times. The rearrangement uses TRBV4-1 and TRBJ2-5; no clear D. Trimming stripped 0 bases from V and 3 bases from J, with 8 bases between. This CDR3 has 14 residues. CDR1 and CDR2 from the germline V gene are MGHRA and YSYEKL. CDR3 sequence: CASSQDRVEETQYF. The CDR3, as DNA: TGCGCCAGCAGCCAAGATCGAGTGGAAGAGACCCAGTACTTC.

The chain couples TRBV7-6 to TRBJ1-6, with 8 bases lining up with TRBD1. The CDR3 length is 15 residues. Per the germline V gene, CDR1 is SGHVS and CDR2 is FNYEAQ. Losses at the gene ends were 3 bases for V and 6 bases for J; bases not matched to a gene: 4. Here the CDR3 reads CASSFETGANSPLHF. The CDR3 DNA follows: TGTGCCAGCAGCTTTGAGACAGGGGCTAATTCACCCCTCCACTTT.

This clonotype turned up a few times. This chain links TRBV7-3 with TRBJ2-6, with 9 bases lining up with TRBD1. Germline V lookup: CDR1 SGHTA, CDR2 FQGTGA. J gave up 4 bases and V 4 bases, and 2 bases lay outside the gene matches. This CDR3 region has 15 residues. CDR3 bases: TGTGCCAGCAGCTGGGACAGGGCCGGGGCCAACGTCCTGACTTTC. As protein: CASSWDRAGANVLTF.

The chain combines TRBV7-2 with TRBJ2-7; D ambiguous. Per germline, CDR1 SGHTA and CDR2 FQGNSA. The CDR3 is made up of 13 amino acids. V shed 0 bases and J shed 6 bases, with 9 bases lying between them. The CDR3 reads CASSLALPAEQYF. The CDR3 DNA sequence: TGTGCCAGCAGCTTAGCCCTCCCAGCCGAGCAGTACTTC.

Details on this clonotype: A junction boundary mismatches the germline segment, possibly from a read error. The rearrangement links TRBV9 to TRBJ1-2, with D unresolved. Germline loops: CDR1 SGDLS, CDR2 YYNGEE. The CDR3 runs 14 residues. The CDR3 DNA reads as TGTGCCAGCGGCGGTTCTTCCAGCAACTATGGCCACACCTTC. Amino acids: CASGGSSSNYGHTF.

The rearrangement uses TRBV19 and TRBJ1-1; 7 positions agree with TRBD1. In germline, CDR1 is LNHDA, CDR2 SQIVND (reference sequence). V lost 6 bases to trimming and J lost 7 bases; unmatched junction nucleotides: 2. The CDR3 covers 11 residues. The DNA of the CDR3 is TGTGCCAGTAGCCACAGGGGTGAAGCTTTCTTT. This translates into CASSHRGEAFF. The variable domain in full, with the rest retrieved from reference TRBV19 and TRBJ1-1, is DGGITQSPKYLFRKEGQNVTLSCEQNLNHDAMYWYRQDPGQGLRLIYYSQIVNDFQKGDIAEGYSVSREKKESFPLTVTSAQKNPTAFYLCASSHRGEAFFGQGTRLTVV.

This clonotype was picked up many times. The rearrangement links TRBV6-1 to TRBJ1-1; possible D gene TRBD1, 5 bases. The CDR3 contains 13 residues. Trimming took off 5 bases at V and 6 bases at J, with 13 bases between the two ends. Germline assignment: CDR1 MNHNS and CDR2 SASEGT. The CDR3 DNA follows: TGTGCCAGCAGTTTCAGGGCCCTCGCTGAAGCTTTCTTT. Its protein is CASSFRALAEAFF.

The V and J genes are TRBV4-2 and TRBJ1-2, with TRBD1 matching over 12 bases. Germline CDR1 reads LGHNA; CDR2 reads YNFKEQ. J lost 10 bases, V lost 0 bases, and 12 bases had no gene match. CDR3 length equals 17 residues. The CDR3 nucleotides read TGTGCCAGCAGCCAAGATCATATAGGGACAGGGGGCTACGACTACACCTTC. Protein: CASSQDHIGTGGYDYTF.

This chain joins TRBV9 and TRBJ1-4; D is unresolved. CDR3 length: 16 residues. V was clipped by 2 bases and J by 4 bases, with 15 bases between them. In germline, CDR1 is SGDLS, CDR2 YYNGEE. As DNA, the CDR3 is TGTGCCAGCAGCGTCGACGGGAGCCTCAATAATGAAAAACTGTTTTTT. This codes for CASSVDGSLNNEKLFF.

DNA for the CDR3: TGCAGTGCTAGCCTTGGGACAGGGAACCAGCCCCAGCATTTT. Encoded protein: CSASLGTGNQPQHF. The chain employs TRBV20-1 and TRBJ1-5, with TRBD1 identical over 9 bases. CDR1 and CDR2 (germline): DFQATT, SNEGSKA (reference sequence). The ends lost 3 bases at V and 7 bases at J; junction bases unmatched: 7. The CDR3 totals 14 residues.